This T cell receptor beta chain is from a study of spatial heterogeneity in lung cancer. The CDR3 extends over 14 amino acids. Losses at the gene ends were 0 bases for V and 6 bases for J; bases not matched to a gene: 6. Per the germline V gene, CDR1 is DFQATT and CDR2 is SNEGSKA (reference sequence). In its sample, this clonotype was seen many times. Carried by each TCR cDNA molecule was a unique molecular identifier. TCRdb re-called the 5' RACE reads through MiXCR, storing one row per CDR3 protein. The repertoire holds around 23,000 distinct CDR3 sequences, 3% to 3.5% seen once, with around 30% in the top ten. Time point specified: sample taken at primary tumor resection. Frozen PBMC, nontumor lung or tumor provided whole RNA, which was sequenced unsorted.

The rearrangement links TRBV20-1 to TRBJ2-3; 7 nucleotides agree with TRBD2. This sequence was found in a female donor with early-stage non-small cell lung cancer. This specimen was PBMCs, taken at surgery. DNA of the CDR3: TGCAGTGCTAGAGAAGGTGGGAGGGGTGATACGCAGTATTTT. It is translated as CSAREGGRGDTQYF.